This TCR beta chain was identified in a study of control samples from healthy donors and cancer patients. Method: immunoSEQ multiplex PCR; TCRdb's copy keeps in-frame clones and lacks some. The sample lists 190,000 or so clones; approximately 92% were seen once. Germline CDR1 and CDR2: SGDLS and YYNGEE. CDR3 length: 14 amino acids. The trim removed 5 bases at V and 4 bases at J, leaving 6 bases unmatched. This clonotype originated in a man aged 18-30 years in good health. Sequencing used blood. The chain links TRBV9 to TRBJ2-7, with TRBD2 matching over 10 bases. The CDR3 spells CASSNSGGPYEQYF. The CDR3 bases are TGTGCCAGCAGTAATAGCGGGGGGCCGTACGAGCAGTACTTC. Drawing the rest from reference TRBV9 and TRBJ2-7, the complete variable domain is DSGVTQTPKHLITATGQRVTLRCSPRSGDLSVYWYQQSLDQGLQFLIQYYNGEERAKGNILERFSAQQFPDLHSELNLSSLELGDSALYFCASSNSGGPYEQYFGPGTRLTVT.